Presented here are 30 T cell receptor beta chains from one specimen sequenced in a study of long-term antiretroviral therapy in people with HIV. Sequencing used immunoSEQ v3.0 at survey level. Libraries were prepared by immunoSEQ multiplex PCR; TCRdb keeps only in-frame clonotypes and omits some of them. Here the sample spans 25,000 to 35,000 clones, 95% to 97% being singletons. The sample was unsorted PBMCs, taken approximately 6.8 years after starting antiretroviral therapy. These TCRs come from a man aged 25-45 years with HIV.

Remarks on this clone: An end of the junction differs from the germline gene, which may be a read error. The chain uses TRBV4-3 and TRBJ2-1; TRBD2 aligns across 8 bases. Germline CDR1 LGHNA, CDR2 YSLEER. The CDR3 consists of 15 residues. The CDR3 nucleotides read TGCGCCAGCAGCCAAGAGGGCCAGCGGGGGCAAGGGGTGGTCTTC. Translating gives CASSQEGQRGQGVVF.

J is TRBJ1-2 and V is TRBV30; 9 bases align to TRBD1. The junction had 6 bases not matched to a gene; V was cut back by 7 bases and J by 6 bases. Germline V gene sequence: CDR1 GTSNPN, CDR2 SVGIG (reference sequence). The CDR3 runs to 12 residues. CDR3 in amino acids: CALDRGSDGYTF. In DNA form, the CDR3 reads TGTGCCTTGGACAGGGGATCGGATGGCTACACCTTC.

This chain links TRBV11-2 with TRBJ1-2, with unresolved D. Germline V gene data show CDR1 as SGHAT and CDR2 as FQNNGV. V lost 2 bases, J lost 6 bases, and 10 bases lay in between. This CDR3 comprises 13 residues. The DNA for the CDR3 is TGTGCCAGCAGCTTACACCTAAGGGATGGCTACACCTTC. This encodes CASSLHLRDGYTF.

The chain couples TRBV5-8 to TRBJ2-5; 10 bases fit TRBD1. Germline CDR1 reads SGHTS; CDR2 reads YDEGEE. This CDR3 has 16 residues. V lost 3 bases to trimming and J lost 2 bases; unmatched junction nucleotides: 7. The CDR3 region is CASSWGTGAMQETQYF. The CDR3 coding sequence is TGTGCCAGCAGCTGGGGGACAGGGGCTATGCAAGAGACCCAGTACTTC.

The chain has TRBV14 and TRBJ2-3; tentative D call: TRBD2 (6 bases). This CDR3 contains 13 residues. Germline V CDR1 and CDR2: SGHDN, FVKESK. Trimming removed 6 bases from V and 0 bases from J, with 7 bases in between. The CDR3 DNA reads as TGTGCCAGCAGGCGGGACAGCACAGATACGCAGTATTTT. It translates to CASRRDSTDTQYF.

This chain connects TRBV6-1 to TRBJ2-7; possible D gene TRBD2, 5 bases. The germline CDR1 and CDR2 sequences are MNHNS and SASEGT. The ends were cut back, 7 bases at V and 2 bases at J, with 12 bases in the middle. This CDR3 has 13 residues. Here the CDR3 reads CASIEGLTYEQYF. DNA for the CDR3: TGTGCCAGCATCGAGGGATTGACCTACGAGCAGTACTTC.

The V and J genes are TRBV7-3 and TRBJ2-1, with TRBD2 as a possible D gene (6 bases). CDR3 length equals 15 residues. V lost 3 bases and J lost 0, with 9 bases in between. Germline-derived CDR1 and CDR2 are SGHTA and FQGTGA. The CDR3 spells CASSFLSGSYNEQFF. DNA for the CDR3: TGTGCCAGCAGCTTTCTTAGCGGCTCCTACAATGAGCAGTTCTTC.

The chain combines TRBV7-6 with TRBJ1-5, with 10 bases fitting TRBD1. J was trimmed by 4 bases and V by 4 bases; bases with no gene match: 16. CDR3 length: 19 residues. CDR1 is SGHVS, CDR2 FNYEAQ, per germline. CDR3 nucleotides: TGTGCCAGCAGCTCCCCAGGGGGACAGGGGCCCCGTGGTAATCAGCCCCAGCATTTT. Amino acid sequence: CASSSPGGQGPRGNQPQHF.

In this sample, this clone turned up once. The chain carries TRBV11-2 and TRBJ2-3; 8 bases are a match to TRBD2. This CDR3 is 15 amino acids long. V dropped 5 bases and J dropped 1; count of bases not matched to a gene: 5. Germline CDR1 reads SGHAT; CDR2 reads FQNNGV. The CDR3 DNA reads TGTGCCAGCAGCCAAGCGGGAGCAGGCACAGATACGCAGTATTTT. Translated, it gives CASSQAGAGTDTQYF.

The rearrangement uses TRBV7-2 and TRBJ2-5; no definite D call. V dropped 4 bases and J dropped 1 base, with 1 base sitting between them. Germline-derived CDR1 and CDR2 are SGHTA and FQGNSA. The CDR3 spans 11 residues. The CDR3 region is CASSSQETQYF. The CDR3 bases are TGTGCCAGCAGCTCCCAAGAGACCCAGTACTTC.

J is TRBJ2-1 and V is TRBV6-5; unclear D gene. Trimming removed 2 bases at V and 8 bases at J, with 4 bases between. The CDR3 loop spans 11 amino acids. Germline CDR1 and CDR2: MNHEY and SVGAGI. The CDR3 loop reads CASSYRYEQFF. For the CDR3, the DNA is TGTGCCAGCAGTTACCGGTATGAGCAGTTCTTC.

The gene calls are TRBV6-1 and TRBJ2-1; D is perhaps TRBD2 (6 bases). The CDR3 covers 15 residues. CDR1 is MNHNS, CDR2 SASEGT, per germline. The V gene lost 0 bases and the J gene lost 6 bases, with 12 bases spanning the gap. Written as DNA, the CDR3 is TGTGCCAGCAGTGAAGCAATGGGAGCGGGCAATGAGCAGTTCTTC. Its translation is CASSEAMGAGNEQFF.

The V and J genes are TRBV14 and TRBJ1-1; the D gene is possibly TRBD1 (5 bases). Trimming removed 3 bases from V and 0 bases from J, with 8 bases in between. CDR1 is SGHDN and CDR2 is FVKESK in the germline V gene. CDR3 length equals 14 residues. CDR3 coding DNA: TGTGCCAGCAGCCATTCAGGGCTGAACACTGAAGCTTTCTTT. Protein sequence: CASSHSGLNTEAFF.

The chain combines TRBV30 with TRBJ2-1; TRBD1 is a possible D gene (5 bases). The CDR3 totals 16 residues. Trimming took 0 bases from V and 5 from J, leaving 17 bases between them. Germline CDR1 reads GTSNPN; CDR2 reads SVGIG (reference sequence). CDR3 residues: CAWSVRGSALDNEQFF. In nucleotides, the CDR3 is TGTGCCTGGAGTGTAAGGGGCAGCGCTCTGGACAATGAGCAGTTCTTC.

The rearrangement joins TRBV7-6 to TRBJ2-7; 7 positions agree with TRBD2. Per germline, CDR1 SGHVS and CDR2 FNYEAQ. Trimming took 5 bases from V and 2 from J; bases not matched to a gene: 9. This CDR3 region has 15 residues. CDR3 residues: CASSPGGTTAYEQYF. The DNA of the CDR3 is TGTGCCAGCAGCCCGGGCGGGACTACCGCCTACGAGCAGTACTTC.

The chain uses TRBV7-6 and TRBJ2-2; tentatively, D is TRBD1 or TRBD2 (6 bases each). There are 17 residues in the CDR3. CDR1 is SGHVS and CDR2 is FNYEAQ in the germline V gene. Trimming shortened V by 3 bases and J by 4 bases, and 18 bases separated the two germline ends. The CDR3 here is CASSFPRGRVGTGELFF. The DNA of the CDR3 is TGTGCCAGCAGCTTTCCCCGGGGGCGAGTAGGCACCGGGGAGCTGTTTTTT.

J is TRBJ2-5 and V is TRBV9, with TRBD2 matching over 7 bases. The CDR3 spans 14 residues. The trim removed 4 bases at V and 3 bases at J, leaving 6 bases unmatched. Germline V gene sequence: CDR1 SGDLS, CDR2 YYNGEE. The CDR3 loop reads CASSSGGRKETQYF. The CDR3 DNA follows: TGTGCCAGCAGCTCGGGGGGACGGAAAGAGACCCAGTACTTC.

The V call is TRBV9, the J call TRBJ2-7; D call uncertain. Trimming cost V 0 bases and J 0 bases, with 7 bases left between them. Looked up from germline, CDR1 is SGDLS and CDR2 is YYNGEE. There are 14 residues in the CDR3. The CDR3 DNA reads TGTGCCAGCAGCGTAGTCCCCACCTCCTACGAGCAGTACTTC. It specifies CASSVVPTSYEQYF. Full variable domain (remainder filled in from reference TRBV9 and TRBJ2-7): DSGVTQTPKHLITATGQRVTLRCSPRSGDLSVYWYQQSLDQGLQFLIQYYNGEERAKGNILERFSAQQFPDLHSELNLSSLELGDSALYFCASSVVPTSYEQYFGPGTRLTVT.

The chain uses TRBV19 and TRBJ2-3; D may be TRBD1 (5 bases). The CDR3 is made up of 14 amino acids. V lost 5 bases and J lost 4, with 13 bases in between. Germline values: CDR1 LNHDA, CDR2 SQIVND (reference sequence). The DNA of the CDR3 is TGTGCCAGTAGTCTCGGGCTAGGGGCAGATACGCAGTATTTT. Translated: CASSLGLGADTQYF.

The V gene is TRBV2, the J gene TRBJ2-1; D not certain. Deletions cut 2 bases from V and 8 bases from J, with 7 bases between. The CDR3 contains 12 residues. Germline loops: CDR1 SNHLY, CDR2 FYNNEI. The CDR3 DNA is TGTGCCAGCAGTGAACAGTGGCATGAGCAGTTCTTC. It translates to CASSEQWHEQFF.

The CDR3 region is CSAWDRRGTEAFF. In DNA, the CDR3 is TGCAGCGCCTGGGACAGGCGGGGAACTGAAGCTTTCTTT. The V gene is TRBV29-1, the J gene TRBJ1-1; TRBD1 agrees at 8 bases. The CDR3 length is 13 residues. Trimming removed 7 bases from V and 5 bases from J; junction bases left unmatched: 9. Germline V lookup: CDR1 SQVTM, CDR2 ANQGSEA.

The rearrangement links TRBV7-2 to TRBJ1-1, with D possibly being TRBD1 (5 bases). CDR3 length: 15 residues. Germline V gene data show CDR1 as SGHTA and CDR2 as FQGNSA. V lost 5 bases and J lost 9, with 22 bases in between. DNA of the CDR3: TGTGCCAGCAGCCTACTTAGAGGTGCAGAGGGGAAAGCTTTCTTT. Protein product: CASSLLRGAEGKAFF.

The chain recombines TRBV7-3 with TRBJ1-1; possibly TRBD1 for D (6 bases). The CDR3 runs to 17 residues. Germline values: CDR1 SGHTA, CDR2 FQGTGA. V lost 7 bases and J 6 bases, leaving 27 bases between the germline ends. CDR3 in amino acids: CASTPKRRGIGLPEAFF. The CDR3, as DNA: TGTGCCAGCACCCCCAAACGCAGGGGAATCGGTCTCCCTGAAGCTTTCTTT.

This chain links TRBV2 with TRBJ2-3; the match to TRBD1 covers 7 bases. The CDR3 consists of 15 residues. Per the germline V gene, CDR1 is SNHLY and CDR2 is FYNNEI. J was trimmed by 2 bases and V by 8 bases; bases with no gene match: 10. The CDR3 DNA reads as TGTGCCAGCGTCGAGACAGGGAGCGACACAGATACGCAGTATTTT. Translating it yields CASVETGSDTDTQYF.

The genes are TRBV29-1 and TRBJ2-2; D is perhaps TRBD2 (6 bases). V lost 3 bases and J 5 bases, leaving 16 bases between the germline ends. Germline CDR1 is SQVTM and CDR2 is ANQGSEA. The CDR3 spans 15 residues. The CDR3 sequence: CSVELPWRETGELFF. CDR3 nucleotides: TGCAGCGTTGAGCTACCGTGGAGGGAAACCGGGGAGCTGTTTTTT.

The V gene is TRBV6-6, the J gene TRBJ1-2, with 7 bases lining up with TRBD1. This CDR3 is 13 amino acids long. V trimming: 8 bases; J trimming: 2 bases; junction bases outside the gene matches: 5. CDR1 and CDR2 (germline): MNHNY, SVGAGI (reference sequence). This CDR3 reads CASQQGPNYGYTF. In DNA form, the CDR3 reads TGTGCCAGCCAACAGGGGCCCAACTATGGCTACACCTTC.

This clone was detected once. The DNA for the CDR3 is TGTGCCAGCAGTTCCGGGGCGGATCGACCGGGAGAGACCCAGTACTTC. This gives the protein CASSSGADRPGETQYF. This chain links TRBV6-6 with TRBJ2-5; the D gene could be TRBD1 or TRBD2 (5 bases each). In germline, CDR1 is MNHNY, CDR2 SVGAGI (reference sequence). The CDR3 sequence is 16 residues long. V was shortened by 4 bases and J by 4 bases, with 19 bases between the two germline ends.

DNA for the CDR3: TGTGCCAGCAGCTACGGAGGGCAAGAGACCCAGTACTTC. Its translation is CASSYGGQETQYF. This chain connects TRBV11-2 to TRBJ2-5; a possible D gene is TRBD2 (6 bases). This CDR3 has 13 residues. V lost 4 bases and J lost 2, with 8 bases in between. Per the germline V gene, CDR1 is SGHAT and CDR2 is FQNNGV.

The CDR3 DNA sequence: TGTGCCAGTAGTATTCTGGGAGCTACGCAGTATTTT. Its translation: CASSILGATQYF. This rearrangement joins TRBV19 to TRBJ2-3; tentatively, D is TRBD2 (5 bases). This CDR3 comprises 12 residues. CDR1 is LNHDA and CDR2 is SQIVND in the germline V gene (reference sequence). Between the trimmed V and J ends, which lost 3 bases and 8 bases, there was a span of 9 bases.

The rearrangement joins TRBV12-5 to TRBJ2-7; TRBD1 is a possible D gene (6 bases). The germline V and J ends were trimmed by 6 bases and 0 bases, with 12 bases remaining between them. This CDR3 contains 14 residues. CDR1 is LGHNT, CDR2 FRNRAP, per germline. CDR3 nucleotide sequence: TGTGCTAGTGGCCGAGGGGGATTCTCCTACGAGCAGTACTTC. Translating it yields CASGRGGFSYEQYF.